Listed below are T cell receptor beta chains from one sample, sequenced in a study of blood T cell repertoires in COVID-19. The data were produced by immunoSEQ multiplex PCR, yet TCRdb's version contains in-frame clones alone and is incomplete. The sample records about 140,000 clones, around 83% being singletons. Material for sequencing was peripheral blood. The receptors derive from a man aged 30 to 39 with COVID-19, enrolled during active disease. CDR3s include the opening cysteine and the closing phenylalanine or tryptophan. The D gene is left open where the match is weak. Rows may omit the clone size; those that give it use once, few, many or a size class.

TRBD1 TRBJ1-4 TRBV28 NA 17 TGTGCCAGCAGTTTCGGGACAGCCTATCGGACTAATGAAAAACTGTTTTTT CASSFGTAYRTNEKLFF
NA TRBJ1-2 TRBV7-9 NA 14 TGTGCCAGCCTCTCCGGGGATGAAGGGATTGGCTACACCTTC CASLSGDEGIGYTF
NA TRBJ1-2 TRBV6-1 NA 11 TGTGCCAGCAGTGAGACTTATGGCTACACCTTC CASSETYGYTF
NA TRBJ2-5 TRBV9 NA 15 TGTGCCAGCAGCGGAGGTCCTGTTGCGGGAGAGACCCAGTACTTC CASSGGPVAGETQYF
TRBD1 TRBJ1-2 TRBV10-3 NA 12 TGTGCCATCACCAGGACAGGGAGCGGCTACACCTTC CAITRTGSGYTF
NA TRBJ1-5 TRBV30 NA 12 TGTGCCTGGAGTGACTCAAATCAGCCCCAGCATTTT CAWSDSNQPQHF
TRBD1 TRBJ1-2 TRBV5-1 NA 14 TGCGCCAGCAGCCTGGACAGGGGGCACTATGGCTACACCTTC CASSLDRGHYGYTF
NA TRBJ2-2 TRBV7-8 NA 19 TGTGCCAGCAGCTTGTGGTCAGGGTTGTCTATCCGTGATACCGGGGAGCTGTTTTTT CASSLWSGLSIRDTGELFF
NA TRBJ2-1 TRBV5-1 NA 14 TGCGCCAGCAGCCGGTTGGTTTCCAGCGGTGAGCAGTTCTTC CASSRLVSSGEQFF
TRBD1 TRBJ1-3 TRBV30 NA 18 TGTGCCTGGAGTCCAACGAGGGACAGGAGGAGTTCTGGAAACACCATATATTTT CAWSPTRDRRSSGNTIYF
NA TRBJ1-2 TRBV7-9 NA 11 TGTGCCAGCAGCTTAGTTGAGGGCTACACCTTC CASSLVEGYTF
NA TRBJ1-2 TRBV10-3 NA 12 TGTGCCATCAGTGGATCCGGTGTTGGCTACACCTTC CAISGSGVGYTF
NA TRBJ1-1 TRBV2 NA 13 TGTGCCAGCAGAGCGGCCCCGCAAGCTGAAGCTTTCTTT CASRAAPQAEAFF
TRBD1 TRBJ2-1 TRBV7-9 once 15 TGTGCCAGCAGCTCGTGGACAGGGGGAAACAATGAGCAGTTCTTC CASSSWTGGNNEQFF
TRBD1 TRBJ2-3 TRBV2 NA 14 TGTGCCAGCAGGATGGACAGGGGGCCAGATACGCAGTATTTT CASRMDRGPDTQYF
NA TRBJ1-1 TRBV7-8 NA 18 TGTGCCAGCAGCTCCGGCGGGTTCGGGGAGAGGTGGTACACTGAAGCTTTCTTT CASSSGGFGERWYTEAFF
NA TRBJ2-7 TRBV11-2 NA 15 TGTGCCAGCAGCTTAGAGGTAGCTGCTAGGTACGAGCAGTACTTC CASSLEVAARYEQYF
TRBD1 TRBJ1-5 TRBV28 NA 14 TGTGCCAGCATAATGGACAGGGGGGTTCAGCCCCAGCATTTT CASIMDRGVQPQHF
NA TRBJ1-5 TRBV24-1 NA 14 TGTGCCACCAGGGGCCCGAGGGCCTATCAGCCCCAGCATTTT CATRGPRAYQPQHF
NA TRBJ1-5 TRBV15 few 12 TGTGCCACCAGCAGTGCGGGGCGGCCCCAGCATTTT CATSSAGRPQHF
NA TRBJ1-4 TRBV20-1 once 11 TGCAGTGCTAGGGGACATAGGGGACTGTTTTTT CSARGHRGLFF
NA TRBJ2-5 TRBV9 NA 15 TGTGCCAGCACCCAGGGTGGGCGGGGACAAGAGACCCAGTACTTC CASTQGGRGQETQYF
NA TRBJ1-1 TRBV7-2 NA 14 TGTGCCAGCAGCTTCGGGGGTTTTAACACTGAAGCTTTCTTT CASSFGGFNTEAFF
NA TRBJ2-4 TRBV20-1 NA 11 TGCAGTGCTAGCTGGCAGGACATTCAGTACTTC CSASWQDIQYF
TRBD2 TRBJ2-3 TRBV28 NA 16 TGTGCCAGCAGTCCTGGCCTAGCGGGGGTGGGGGATACGCAGTATTTT CASSPGLAGVGDTQYF
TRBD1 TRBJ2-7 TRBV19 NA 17 TGTGCCAGTAGTATACGCTCCCCGGGACAGGGGACTTACGAGCAGTACTTC CASSIRSPGQGTYEQYF
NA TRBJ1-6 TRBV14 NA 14 TGTGCCAGCAGCCAAGACAGGGTTTGGTCACCCCTCCACTTT CASSQDRVWSPLHF